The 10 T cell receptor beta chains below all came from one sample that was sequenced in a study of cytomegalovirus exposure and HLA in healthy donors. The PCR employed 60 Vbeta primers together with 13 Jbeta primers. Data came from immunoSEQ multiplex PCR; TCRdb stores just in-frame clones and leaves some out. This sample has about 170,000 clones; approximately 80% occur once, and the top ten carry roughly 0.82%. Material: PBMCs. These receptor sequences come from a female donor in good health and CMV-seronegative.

The CDR3 loop reads CASSQDRDRGFEAFF. CDR3 bases: TGCGCCAGCAGCCAAGATAGGGACAGGGGATTTGAAGCTTTCTTT. The chain couples TRBV4-3 to TRBJ1-1, with 10 bases fitting TRBD1. Germline V gene lookup returns CDR1 LGHNA and CDR2 YSLEER. CDR3 size: 15 residues. Trimming took 0 bases from V and 7 from J; bases not matched to a gene: 5.

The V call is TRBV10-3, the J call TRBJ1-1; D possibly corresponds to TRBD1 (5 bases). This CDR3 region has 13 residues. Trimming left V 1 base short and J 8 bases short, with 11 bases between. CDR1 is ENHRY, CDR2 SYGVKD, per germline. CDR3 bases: TGTGCCATCAGTGAGTTCGTGGGGGGAGAAGCTTTCTTT. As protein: CAISEFVGGEAFF.

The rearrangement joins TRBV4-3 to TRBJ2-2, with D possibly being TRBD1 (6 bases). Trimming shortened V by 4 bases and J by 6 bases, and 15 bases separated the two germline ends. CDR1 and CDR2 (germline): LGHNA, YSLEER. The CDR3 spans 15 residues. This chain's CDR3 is CASSPLTQGPGELFF. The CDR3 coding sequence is TGCGCCAGCAGCCCTTTGACACAGGGACCCGGGGAGCTGTTTTTT.

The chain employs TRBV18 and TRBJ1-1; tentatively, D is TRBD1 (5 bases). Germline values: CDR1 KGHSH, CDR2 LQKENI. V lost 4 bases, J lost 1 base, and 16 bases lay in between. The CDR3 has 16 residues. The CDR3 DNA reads TGTGCCAGCTCACTCAGCATCCTTACAGGGAACACTGAAGCTTTCTTT. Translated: CASSLSILTGNTEAFF.

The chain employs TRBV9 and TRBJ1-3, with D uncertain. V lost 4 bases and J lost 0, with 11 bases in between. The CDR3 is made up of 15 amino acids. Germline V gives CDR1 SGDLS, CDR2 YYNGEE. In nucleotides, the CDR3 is TGTGCCAGCAGCCCCAGGCTCCTCTCTGGAAACACCATATATTTT. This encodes CASSPRLLSGNTIYF.

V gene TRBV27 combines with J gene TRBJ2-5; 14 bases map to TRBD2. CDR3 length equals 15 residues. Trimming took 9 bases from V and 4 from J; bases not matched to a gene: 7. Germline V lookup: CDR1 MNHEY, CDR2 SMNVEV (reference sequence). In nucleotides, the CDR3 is TGTGCCAGAGACCGGACTAGCGGGGGGAGAGAGACCCAGTACTTC. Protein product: CARDRTSGGRETQYF.

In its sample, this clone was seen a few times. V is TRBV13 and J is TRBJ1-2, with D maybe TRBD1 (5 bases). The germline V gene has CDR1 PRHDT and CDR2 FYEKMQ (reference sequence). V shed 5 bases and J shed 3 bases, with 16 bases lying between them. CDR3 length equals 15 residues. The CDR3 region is CASSPTARGYYGYTF. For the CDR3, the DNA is TGTGCCAGCAGCCCGACGGCTAGGGGCTACTATGGCTACACCTTC.

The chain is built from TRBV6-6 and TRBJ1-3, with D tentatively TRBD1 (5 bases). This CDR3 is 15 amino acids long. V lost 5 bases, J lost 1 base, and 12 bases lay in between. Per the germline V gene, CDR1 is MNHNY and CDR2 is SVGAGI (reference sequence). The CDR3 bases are TGTGCCAGCAGTAAGGGGCGAGATTCTGGAAACACCATATATTTT. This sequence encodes CASSKGRDSGNTIYF.

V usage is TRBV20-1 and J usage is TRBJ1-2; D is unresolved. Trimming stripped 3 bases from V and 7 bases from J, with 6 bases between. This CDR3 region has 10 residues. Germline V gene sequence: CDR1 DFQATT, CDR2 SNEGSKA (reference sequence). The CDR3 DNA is TGCAGTGCTAGTCTCTTTGGCTACACCTTC. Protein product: CSASLFGYTF.

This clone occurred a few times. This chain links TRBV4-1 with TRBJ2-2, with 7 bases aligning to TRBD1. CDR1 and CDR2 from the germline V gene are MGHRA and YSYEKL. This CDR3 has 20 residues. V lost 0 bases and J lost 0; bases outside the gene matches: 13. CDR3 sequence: CASSQERQRGTDANTGELFF. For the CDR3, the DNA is TGCGCCAGCAGCCAAGAAAGGCAAAGGGGGACAGACGCGAACACCGGGGAGCTGTTTTTT.